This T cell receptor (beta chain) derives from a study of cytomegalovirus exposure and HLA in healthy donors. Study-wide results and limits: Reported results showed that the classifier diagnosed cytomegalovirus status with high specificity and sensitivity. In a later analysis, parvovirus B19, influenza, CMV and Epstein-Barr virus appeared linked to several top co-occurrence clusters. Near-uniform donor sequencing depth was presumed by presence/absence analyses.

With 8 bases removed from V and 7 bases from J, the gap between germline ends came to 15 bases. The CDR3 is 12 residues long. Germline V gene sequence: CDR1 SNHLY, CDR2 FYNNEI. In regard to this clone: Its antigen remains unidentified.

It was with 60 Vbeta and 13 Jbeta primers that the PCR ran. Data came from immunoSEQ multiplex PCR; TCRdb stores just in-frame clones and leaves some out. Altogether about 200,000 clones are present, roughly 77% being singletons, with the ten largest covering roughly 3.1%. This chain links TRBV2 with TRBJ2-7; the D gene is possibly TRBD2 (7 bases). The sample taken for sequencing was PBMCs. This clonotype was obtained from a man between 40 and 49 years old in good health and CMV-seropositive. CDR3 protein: CASREGGREQYF. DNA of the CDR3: TGTGCCAGCCGAGAGGGGGGGAGGGAGCAGTACTTC.